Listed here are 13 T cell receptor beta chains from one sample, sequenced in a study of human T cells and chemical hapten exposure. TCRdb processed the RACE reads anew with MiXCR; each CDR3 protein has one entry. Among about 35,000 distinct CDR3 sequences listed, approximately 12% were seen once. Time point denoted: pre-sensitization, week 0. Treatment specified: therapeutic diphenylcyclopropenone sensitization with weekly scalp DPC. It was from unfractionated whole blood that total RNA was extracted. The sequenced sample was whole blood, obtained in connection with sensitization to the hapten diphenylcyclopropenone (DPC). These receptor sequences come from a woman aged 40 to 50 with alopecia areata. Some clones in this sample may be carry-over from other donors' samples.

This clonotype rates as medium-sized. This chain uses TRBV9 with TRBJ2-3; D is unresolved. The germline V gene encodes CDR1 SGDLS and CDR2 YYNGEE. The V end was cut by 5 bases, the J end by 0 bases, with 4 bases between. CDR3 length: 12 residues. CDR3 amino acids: CASSVSTDTQYF. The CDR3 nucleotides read TGTGCCAGCAGTGTTAGCACAGATACGCAGTATTTT.

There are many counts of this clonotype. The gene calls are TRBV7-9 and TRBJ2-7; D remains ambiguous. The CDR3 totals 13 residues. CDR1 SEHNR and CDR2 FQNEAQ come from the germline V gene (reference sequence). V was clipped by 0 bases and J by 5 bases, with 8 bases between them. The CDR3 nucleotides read TGTGCCAGCAGCTTAGCCGGCAGTCACGAGCAGTACTTC. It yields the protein CASSLAGSHEQYF.

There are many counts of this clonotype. The CDR3 nucleotides read TGTGCCAGCAGTTTTCTGGGAGAAGAGACCCAGTACTTC. Protein product: CASSFLGEETQYF. The chain joins TRBV27 to TRBJ2-5; weak D call: TRBD2 (5 bases). The V and J ends lost 3 bases and 3 bases respectively, with 8 bases between them. Looked up from germline, CDR1 is MNHEY and CDR2 is SMNVEV (reference sequence). The length of the CDR3 is 13 residues.

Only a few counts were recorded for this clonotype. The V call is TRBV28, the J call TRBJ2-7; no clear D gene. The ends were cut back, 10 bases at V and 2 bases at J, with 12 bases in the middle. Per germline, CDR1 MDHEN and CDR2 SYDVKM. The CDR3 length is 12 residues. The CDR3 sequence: CATAPVPYEQYF. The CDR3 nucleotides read TGTGCCACCGCCCCGGTCCCCTACGAGCAGTACTTC.

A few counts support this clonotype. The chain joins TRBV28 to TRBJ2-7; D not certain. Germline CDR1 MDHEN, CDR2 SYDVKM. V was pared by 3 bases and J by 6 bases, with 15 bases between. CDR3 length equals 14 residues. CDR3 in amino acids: CASSLAEVTFEQYF. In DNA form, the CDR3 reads TGTGCCAGCAGTTTGGCAGAAGTAACATTCGAGCAGTACTTC.

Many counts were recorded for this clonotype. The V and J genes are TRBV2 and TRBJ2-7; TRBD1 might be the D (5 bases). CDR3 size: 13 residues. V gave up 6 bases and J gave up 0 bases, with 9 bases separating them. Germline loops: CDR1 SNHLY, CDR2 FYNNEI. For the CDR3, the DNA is TGTGCCAGCAGGGACATGGACTCCTACGAGCAGTACTTC. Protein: CASRDMDSYEQYF.

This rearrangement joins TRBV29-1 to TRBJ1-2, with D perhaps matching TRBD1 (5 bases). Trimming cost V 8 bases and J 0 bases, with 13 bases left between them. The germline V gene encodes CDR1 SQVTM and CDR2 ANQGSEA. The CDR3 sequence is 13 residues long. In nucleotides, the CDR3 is TGCAGCATTCAACAGGTTGCTAACTATGGCTACACCTTC. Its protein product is CSIQQVANYGYTF. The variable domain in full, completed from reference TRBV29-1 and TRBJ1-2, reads SAVISQKPSRDICQRGTSLTIQCQVDSQVTMMFWYRQQPGQSLTLIATANQGSEATYESGFVIDKFPISRPNLTFSTLTVSNMSPEDSSIYLCSIQQVANYGYTFGSGTRLTVV.

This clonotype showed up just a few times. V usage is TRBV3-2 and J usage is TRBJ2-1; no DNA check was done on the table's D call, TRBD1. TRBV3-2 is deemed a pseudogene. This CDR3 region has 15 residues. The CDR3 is CASSLDTITYNEQFF. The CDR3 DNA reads TGTGCCAGCAGCCTGGACACCATCACCTACAATGAGCAGTTCTTC.

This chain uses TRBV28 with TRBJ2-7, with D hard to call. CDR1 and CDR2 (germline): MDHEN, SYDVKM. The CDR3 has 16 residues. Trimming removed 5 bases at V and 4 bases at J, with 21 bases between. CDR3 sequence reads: CASSTLVRRWSYEQYF. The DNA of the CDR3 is TGTGCCAGCAGTACCCTAGTGCGGCGGTGGAGTTACGAGCAGTACTTC.

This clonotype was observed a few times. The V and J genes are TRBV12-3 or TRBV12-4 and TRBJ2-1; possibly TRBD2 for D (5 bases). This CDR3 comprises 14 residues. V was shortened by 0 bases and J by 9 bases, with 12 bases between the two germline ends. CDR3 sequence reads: CASSLAGVTGEQFF. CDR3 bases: TGTGCCAGCAGTTTAGCGGGAGTCACGGGTGAGCAGTTCTTC.

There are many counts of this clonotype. As DNA, the CDR3 is TGCAGTGCTCCTCCCTCAGGGGGCGGCCGGACTGGGGCCAACGTCCTGACTTTC. Amino acid sequence: CSAPPSGGGRTGANVLTF. This chain joins TRBV20-1 and TRBJ2-6, with 8 bases that match TRBD1. V lost 5 bases to trimming and J lost 2 bases; unmatched junction nucleotides: 14. The CDR3 totals 18 residues. Germline V lookup: CDR1 DFQATT, CDR2 SNEGSKA (reference sequence).

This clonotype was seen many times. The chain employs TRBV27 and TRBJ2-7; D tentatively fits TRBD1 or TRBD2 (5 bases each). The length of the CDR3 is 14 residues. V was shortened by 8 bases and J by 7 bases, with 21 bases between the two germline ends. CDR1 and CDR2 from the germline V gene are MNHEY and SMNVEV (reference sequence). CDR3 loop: CASVDSQPGGEQYF. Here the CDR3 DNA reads TGTGCCAGCGTCGACAGCCAACCAGGCGGGGAGCAGTACTTC.

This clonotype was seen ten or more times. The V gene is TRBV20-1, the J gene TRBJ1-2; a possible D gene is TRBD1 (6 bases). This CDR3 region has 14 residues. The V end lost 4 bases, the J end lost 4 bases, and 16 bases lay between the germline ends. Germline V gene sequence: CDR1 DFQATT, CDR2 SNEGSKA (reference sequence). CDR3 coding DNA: TGCAGTGCTACCAAGGGGGGCGTAGTCTATGGCTACACCTTC. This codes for CSATKGGVVYGYTF.